A selection of T cell receptor beta chains follows, all from one sample in a study of identical twins. TCRdb reanalysed the 5' RACE reads using MiXCR and keeps one entry per CDR3 protein. Counted here are hundreds of thousands of distinct CDR3 sequences, 24% occurring once; the ten biggest clones make up 2.9%. These data were likewise used in another study, on T cells expressing NK-cell markers.

Sequencing input: CD4+ T cells sorted from blood. The receptors stem from a woman between 18 and 29 years old in good health. The CDR3 runs from the conserved cysteine through the conserved F or W. The order of the fields is CDR3 protein, CDR3 DNA, D gene, clone size, V gene, J gene. A D gene is named only where the DNA matches it firmly. The listing skips clone size in some rows; elsewhere it reads once, few, many or a size class.

CASSPMGHEQFF	TGTGCCAGCAGCCCAATGGGGCATGAGCAGTTCTTC	-	-	TRBV7-9	TRBJ2-1
CASSQNLAGLSNEQFF	TGTGCCAGCAGCCAAAATCTAGCGGGGCTAAGCAATGAGCAGTTCTTC	TRBD2	-	TRBV4-2	TRBJ2-1
CASSPRGAGSANEKLFF	TGTGCCAGCAGTCCCCGCGGGGCGGGGTCTGCTAATGAAAAACTGTTTTTT	-	-	TRBV12-3/TRBV12-4	TRBJ1-4
CASSYRGPYEQYF	TGTGCCAGCAGTTACCGGGGTCCCTACGAGCAGTACTTC	-	few	TRBV6-2/TRBV6-3	TRBJ2-7
CSASTYIGTKTQYF	TGCAGTGCTAGTACCTATATCGGAACGAAGACCCAGTACTTC	-	-	TRBV20-1	TRBJ2-5
CASSYTPGQSTNYGYTF	TGTGCCAGCAGTTACACTCCGGGACAGAGTACTAACTATGGCTACACCTTC	TRBD1	few	TRBV6-5	TRBJ1-2
CASSGGFNYGYTF	TGTGCCAGCAGTGGGGGATTTAACTATGGCTACACCTTC	-	few	TRBV6-4	TRBJ1-2
CASSQAASGSYEQYF	TGCGCCAGCAGCCAAGCGGCTAGCGGGAGCTACGAGCAGTACTTC	TRBD2	few	TRBV4-3	TRBJ2-7
CSAHLKRGGTDTQYF	TGCAGTGCTCACCTGAAGCGGGGGGGCACAGATACGCAGTATTTT	TRBD2	-	TRBV20-1	TRBJ2-3
CASRLAGTYEQYF	TGTGCCAGCCGTCTAGCGGGGACCTACGAGCAGTACTTC	TRBD2	-	TRBV7-2	TRBJ2-7
CASSEYNGYEQYF	TGTGCCAGCAGTGAATATAATGGGTACGAGCAGTACTTC	-	few	TRBV25-1	TRBJ2-7
CAIALISGLTDTQYF	TGTGCCATCGCCCTCATATCAGGCCTCACAGATACGCAGTATTTT	-	few	TRBV10-3	TRBJ2-3
CSARVYRRPSTDTQYF	TGCAGTGCTAGAGTTTACAGACGTCCTAGCACAGATACGCAGTATTTT	-	-	TRBV20-1	TRBJ2-3
CASRPGGGAGGYTF	TGTGCCAGCAGGCCCGGGGGCGGAGCGGGTGGCTACACCTTC	-	few	TRBV7-3	TRBJ1-2
CASSRQGDEQYF	TGTGCCAGCAGCCGACAGGGGGACGAGCAGTACTTC	TRBD1	-	TRBV6-5	TRBJ2-7